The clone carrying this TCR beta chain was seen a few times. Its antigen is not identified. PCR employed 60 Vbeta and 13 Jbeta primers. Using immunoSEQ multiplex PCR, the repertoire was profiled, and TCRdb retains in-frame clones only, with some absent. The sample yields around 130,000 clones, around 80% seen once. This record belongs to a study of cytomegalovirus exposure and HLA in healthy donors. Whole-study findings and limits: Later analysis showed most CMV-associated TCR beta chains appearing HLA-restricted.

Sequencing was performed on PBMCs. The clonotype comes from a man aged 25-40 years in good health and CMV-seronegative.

As DNA, the CDR3 is TGCGCCAGCAGCTTGGGGTTGCGGGAAGGTGAGACCCAGTACTTC. Translated, it gives CASSLGLREGETQYF. This sequence joins TRBV5-1 and TRBJ2-5; D might be TRBD2 (6 bases). The CDR3 is made up of 15 amino acids. Germline V gene lookup returns CDR1 SGHRS and CDR2 YFSETQ. V was shortened by 0 bases and J by 5 bases, with 14 bases between the two germline ends. The variable domain in full, with the rest retrieved from reference TRBV5-1 and TRBJ2-5, is KAGVTQTPRYLIKTRGQQVTLSCSPISGHRSVSWYQQTPGQGLQFLFEYFSETQRNKGNFPGRFSGRQFSNSRSEMNVSTLELGDSALYLCASSLGLREGETQYFGPGTRLLVL.